The present entry profiles one T cell receptor beta chain with its context. Its antigen is currently unknown. These data are taken from a study of blood T cells in healthy people across ages. The authors ran a second PCR of about 7 to 11 cycles using a sample-barcoded 5' primer and a J-beta primer mix. TCRdb used MiXCR to reprocess the 5' RACE reads, holding one entry per CDR3 protein. This sample has about 640,000 distinct CDR3 sequences, with over 40% found just once. Notes on the study in general: Estimated diversity across one million T cells was deemed an underestimate.

This TCR was recovered from an elderly man in good health. Sequenced sample: blood.

The chain's CDR3 is CASSSIAGVDEQFF. CDR3 DNA sequence: TGCGCCAGCAGCTCGATAGCGGGAGTTGATGAGCAGTTCTTC. The V call is TRBV5-1, the J call TRBJ2-1, with TRBD2 matching 9 bases. V shed 3 bases, J shed 8 bases, and the junction held 6 bases outside the gene matches. Germline-derived CDR1 and CDR2 are SGHRS and YFSETQ. The length of the CDR3 is 14 residues.